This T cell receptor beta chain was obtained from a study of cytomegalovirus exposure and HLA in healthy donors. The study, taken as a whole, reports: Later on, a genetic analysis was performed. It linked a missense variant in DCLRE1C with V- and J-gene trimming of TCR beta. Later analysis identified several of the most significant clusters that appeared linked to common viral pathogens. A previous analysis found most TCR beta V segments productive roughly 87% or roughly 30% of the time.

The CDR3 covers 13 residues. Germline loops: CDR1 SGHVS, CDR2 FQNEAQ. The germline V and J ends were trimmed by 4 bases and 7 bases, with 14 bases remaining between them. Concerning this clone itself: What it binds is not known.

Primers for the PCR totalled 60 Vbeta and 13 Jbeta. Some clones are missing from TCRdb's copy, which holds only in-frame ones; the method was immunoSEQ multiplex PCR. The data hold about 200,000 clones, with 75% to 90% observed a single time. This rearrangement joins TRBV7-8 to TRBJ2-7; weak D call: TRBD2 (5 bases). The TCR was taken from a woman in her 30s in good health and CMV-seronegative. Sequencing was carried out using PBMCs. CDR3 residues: CASSSGGHGEQYF. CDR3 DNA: TGTGCCAGCAGCTCCGGCGGGCACGGGGAGCAGTACTTC.